The 24 T cell receptor beta chains listed next were all sequenced from one sample in a study of T cells in Graves' hyperthyroidism and ophthalmopathy. Amplified TCR beta CDR3 regions came from RNA transcripts. HTBI primers were used for first-round RT-PCR of the TCR CDR3. A single record per CDR3 protein comes from TCRdb applying MiXCR to the multiplex PCR reads. The repertoire includes approximately 360,000 distinct CDR3 sequences, 15% to 18% of them detected once, and around a quarter sits in the top ten. Sequences were obtained from blood. These receptors were collected from a woman aged 18-29 years with Graves' hyperthyroidism that later progressed to Graves' ophthalmopathy.

A note on this clonotype: A junction boundary mismatches the germline segment, possibly from a read error. This chain connects TRBV7-8 to TRBJ1-6, with D possibly being TRBD1 (6 bases). Germline V gene data show CDR1 as SGHVS and CDR2 as FQNEAQ. This CDR3 is 16 amino acids long. CDR3 amino acids: CASSQATGTLNSPLHF. DNA for the CDR3: TGCGCCAGCAGCCAAGCCACCGGGACACTCAATTCACCCCTCCACTTT.

This chain connects TRBV29-1 to TRBJ1-4; TRBD1 aligns across 7 bases. Unmatched junction bases numbered 12, after V lost 0 bases and J lost 8 bases. The germline V gene encodes CDR1 SQVTM and CDR2 ANQGSEA. CDR3 size: 16 residues. CDR3 loop: CSVEDPLGTVPEKLFF. The CDR3 DNA is TGCAGCGTTGAAGACCCCTTGGGGACAGTCCCCGAAAAACTGTTTTTT.

This clonotype occurred many times. The chain uses TRBV20-1 and TRBJ2-3; 13 positions match TRBD2. CDR1 is DFQATT and CDR2 is SNEGSKA in the germline V gene (reference sequence). V was clipped by 6 bases and J by 0 bases; unmatched bases: 21. CDR3 length: 21 amino acids. The DNA of the CDR3 is TGCAGTGCGTACCCCGGGACTAGCGGGATTTCTAGGGGAGTTAGCACAGATACGCAGTATTTT. Amino acids: CSAYPGTSGISRGVSTDTQYF.

This chain uses TRBV12-3 or TRBV12-4 with TRBJ2-1; maybe TRBD1 (5 bases). V was trimmed by 2 bases and J by 5 bases, leaving 13 bases between them. The CDR3 length is 15 residues. The CDR3 bases are TGTGCCAGCAGTTTAACAGGTGGGCATGACAATGAGCAGTTCTTC. This sequence encodes CASSLTGGHDNEQFF.

In its sample, this clonotype was seen a few times. This chain connects TRBV18 to TRBJ2-1; D is uncertain. Germline V gene lookup returns CDR1 KGHSH and CDR2 LQKENI. The CDR3 runs to 16 residues. Trimming removed 2 bases at V and 0 bases at J, with 11 bases between. The CDR3 region is CASSPSRPNSYNEQFF. The DNA for the CDR3 is TGTGCCAGCTCACCATCGAGGCCGAACTCCTACAATGAGCAGTTCTTC.

The sample holds many counts of this clonotype. V gene TRBV2 combines with J gene TRBJ1-1; TRBD1 aligns across 7 bases. Germline V CDR1 and CDR2: SNHLY, FYNNEI. This CDR3 contains 15 residues. V dropped 10 bases and J dropped 7; count of bases not matched to a gene: 18. The CDR3 DNA follows: TGTGCCACTGGGCTAGGGGCCAGACAGGGTAGTGAAGCTTTCTTT. Amino acid sequence: CATGLGARQGSEAFF.

V usage is TRBV5-4 and J usage is TRBJ2-3, with 14 bases fitting TRBD2. Per germline, CDR1 SGHNT and CDR2 YYREEE (reference sequence). There are 17 residues in the CDR3. J gave up 4 bases and V 4 bases, and 8 bases lay outside the gene matches. The CDR3 DNA sequence: TGTGCCAGCAGCCGTCTGACTAGCGGGAGGGCCGCAGATACGCAGTATTTT. Its translation is CASSRLTSGRAADTQYF. The complete variable domain, with remaining parts taken from reference TRBV5-4 and TRBJ2-3, reads ETGVTQSPTHLIKTRGQQVTLRCSSQSGHNTVSWYQQALGQGPQFIFQYYREEENGRGNFPPRFSGLQFPNYSSELNVNALELDDSALYLCASSRLTSGRAADTQYFGPGTRLTVL.

Remarks on this clonotype: A single base separates this from a much larger clone, so it may be a read error. The chain carries TRBV3-1 and TRBJ2-7; D uncertain. The germline gives CDR1 LGHDT, CDR2 YNNKEL (reference sequence). The CDR3 length is 13 residues. Here the CDR3 reads CASSQLNGYGQYF. Written as DNA, the CDR3 is TGTGCCAGCAGCCAGTTGAACGGATACGGGCAGTACTTC.

The J gene is TRBJ2-4, the V gene TRBV19, with 11 bases matching TRBD1. The germline CDR1 and CDR2 sequences are LNHDA and SQIVND (reference sequence). This CDR3 has 15 amino acids. V lost 6 bases to trimming and J lost 6 bases; unmatched junction nucleotides: 7. Here the CDR3 reads CASSPDRGRVNIQYF. Written as DNA, the CDR3 is TGTGCCAGTAGCCCGGACAGGGGGCGAGTAAACATTCAGTACTTC.

This clonotype was seen many times. V and J are TRBV20-1 and TRBJ1-1, with a tentative D call TRBD1 (6 bases). V lost 2 bases and J lost 1, with 11 bases in between. The CDR3 is made up of 14 amino acids. Germline values: CDR1 DFQATT, CDR2 SNEGSKA (reference sequence). CDR3 sequence (DNA): TGCAGTGCTAGAAGAGCAGGGGCGAACACTGAAGCTTTCTTT. Translated, it gives CSARRAGANTEAFF.

V is TRBV6-1 and J is TRBJ2-2; D is unclear. The CDR3 extends over 14 amino acids. Germline CDR1 and CDR2: MNHNS and SASEGT. V dropped 5 bases and J dropped 4 bases, with 11 bases sitting between them. The CDR3 DNA reads TGTGCCAGCAGTACCATTAGAGGCACCGGGGAGCTGTTTTTT. This gives the protein CASSTIRGTGELFF.

This clonotype was seen only a few times. The J gene is TRBJ1-5, the V gene TRBV4-2; tentatively, D is TRBD1 (5 bases). CDR3 size: 15 residues. Deletions cut 0 bases from V and 3 bases from J, with 9 bases between. Germline CDR1 reads LGHNA; CDR2 reads YNFKEQ. Here the CDR3 DNA reads TGTGCCAGCAGCCAAGATCAGGGCTTCAATCAGCCCCAGCATTTT. As protein: CASSQDQGFNQPQHF.

This clonotype was counted at least ten times. The gene calls are TRBV7-8 and TRBJ2-7; 7 bases are shared with TRBD2. This CDR3 is 14 amino acids long. Germline V gene data show CDR1 as SGHVS and CDR2 as FQNEAQ. V shed 3 bases and J 1 base; nucleotides not matched to a gene: 3. Here the CDR3 reads CASSFWEGSYEQYF. The CDR3 coding sequence is TGTGCCAGCAGCTTTTGGGAGGGTTCCTACGAGCAGTACTTC.

The chain joins TRBV20-1 to TRBJ2-2; tentatively, D is TRBD2 (5 bases). This CDR3 is 12 amino acids long. The germline gives CDR1 DFQATT, CDR2 SNEGSKA (reference sequence). Between the trimmed V and J ends, which lost 6 bases and 7 bases, there was a span of 12 bases. The DNA for the CDR3 is TGCAGTGCAGCTCCCGCGGGCGGGGAGCTGTTTTTT. This codes for CSAAPAGGELFF.

This clonotype was detected ten times or more. The chain links TRBV12-3 or TRBV12-4 to TRBJ2-7; D perhaps matches TRBD1 (6 bases). The CDR3 runs to 14 residues. V was cut by 3 bases and J by 5 bases, with 14 bases left in between. CDR3 region: CASSLYREIDEQYF. The CDR3, as DNA: TGTGCCAGCAGTTTGTACAGGGAAATTGACGAGCAGTACTTC.

There are many counts of this clonotype. This sequence joins TRBV6-1 and TRBJ2-3; 7 nucleotides agree with TRBD1. V was clipped by 7 bases and J by 4 bases; unmatched bases: 11. The CDR3 is 15 amino acids. Germline CDR1 and CDR2: MNHNS and SASEGT. Written as DNA, the CDR3 is TGTGCCAGCACTTACCGGGACAGAGTCCCAGATACGCAGTATTTT. Translated: CASTYRDRVPDTQYF.

This chain uses TRBV7-9 with TRBJ2-2; D is unclear. Germline CDR1 and CDR2: SEHNR and FQNEAQ (reference sequence). Trimming cost V 1 base and J 4 bases, with 7 bases left between them. The CDR3 length is 14 residues. In DNA, the CDR3 is TGTGCCAGCAGCTTAGACAGTCTCACCGGGGAGCTGTTTTTT. It translates to CASSLDSLTGELFF.

In its sample, this clonotype was seen many times. J is TRBJ1-5 and V is TRBV28; D unresolved. This CDR3 is 13 amino acids long. Germline values: CDR1 MDHEN, CDR2 SYDVKM. The ends were cut back, 3 bases at V and 7 bases at J, with 10 bases in the middle. CDR3 region: CASSFFGPQPQHF. The CDR3 DNA is TGTGCCAGCAGTTTTTTCGGGCCGCAGCCCCAGCATTTT.

The table lists this clonotype with many counts. This chain uses TRBV10-3 with TRBJ2-7; D uncertain. The V gene's germline CDR1 is ENHRY and CDR2 SYGVKD. The CDR3 sequence is 13 residues long. V was shortened by 0 bases and J by 4 bases, with 7 bases between the two germline ends. The CDR3 DNA follows: TGTGCCATCAGTGAGTCGCGGCAGTACGAGCAGTACTTC. Translated: CAISESRQYEQYF.

This clonotype was seen many times. V gene TRBV11-2 combines with J gene TRBJ2-4; 12 bases agree with TRBD2. Germline V gene sequence: CDR1 SGHAT, CDR2 FQNNGV. The CDR3 runs 16 residues. The V segment lost 5 bases and the J segment 1 base; nucleotides outside the gene matches: 3. CDR3 coding DNA: TGTGCCAGCAGCCCCGGGACTAGCGGGGCCAAAAACATTCAGTACTTC. It codes for CASSPGTSGAKNIQYF. The complete variable domain, with remaining parts taken from reference TRBV11-2 and TRBJ2-4, reads EAGVAQSPRYKIIEKRQSVAFWCNPISGHATLYWYQQILGQGPKLLIQFQNNGVVDDSQLPKDRFSAERLKGVDSTLKIQPAKLEDSAVYLCASSPGTSGAKNIQYFGAGTRLSVL.

A few counts support this clonotype. The rearrangement links TRBV28 to TRBJ1-6; the D is unclear. Germline CDR1 and CDR2: MDHEN and SYDVKM. V lost 3 bases to trimming and J lost 0 bases, with 9 bases between them. The CDR3 spans 16 residues. DNA of the CDR3: TGTGCCAGCAGTTTCCTTTGGAGCTCCTATAATTCACCCCTCCACTTT. This translates into CASSFLWSSYNSPLHF.

The gene calls are TRBV10-1 and TRBJ2-1; tentative D call: TRBD1 (6 bases). The ends were cut back, 2 bases at V and 0 bases at J, with 11 bases in the middle. CDR1 and CDR2 from the germline V gene are WNHNN and SYGVQD (reference sequence). The CDR3 is made up of 16 amino acids. CDR3 DNA: TGCGCCAGCAGTGAGGACAGGTCCCGCTCCTACAATGAGCAGTTCTTC. This sequence encodes CASSEDRSRSYNEQFF.

This clonotype was observed a handful of times. J is TRBJ2-1 and V is TRBV2, with TRBD1 matching 9 bases. This CDR3 comprises 13 residues. Germline V gives CDR1 SNHLY, CDR2 FYNNEI. V lost 6 bases to trimming and J lost 5 bases; unmatched junction nucleotides: 2. The CDR3 bases are TGTGCCAGCAGGGACAGGGGTCACAATGAGCAGTTCTTC. This encodes CASRDRGHNEQFF.

This clonotype was found many times. V gene TRBV7-8 combines with J gene TRBJ2-4, with 13 bases lining up with TRBD2. The CDR3 has 18 residues. Germline trimming cut 1 base from V and 2 bases from J; bases unmatched to any gene: 5. Germline-derived CDR1 and CDR2 are SGHVS and FQNEAQ. The CDR3 nucleotides are TGTGCCAGCAGCTTAGTTCGCGGGACTAGCGGGACCAAAAACATTCAGTACTTC. This gives the protein CASSLVRGTSGTKNIQYF.